The sequence of this T cell receptor (beta chain) was determined in a study of blood T cell repertoires in COVID-19. Background on the study: Samples representing acute and convalescent COVID-19 were sourced from the United States, Italy and Spain. In each case, the material was cDNA or gDNA derived from T cells, B-cell-depleted T cells, or PBMCs.

Per the authors' pipeline: Amplification of reference gene primers provided the estimated nucleated cell counts. TCRdb's copy holds only in-frame clones and misses some; the assay was immunoSEQ multiplex PCR. V and J calls and clone size are those listed in that table; D and trimming were worked out from the DNA. The sample shows under 250,000 clones, roughly 88% of them seen only once. Seattle participants joined during active infection and were tracked over time. The TCR comes from a woman younger than 45 with COVID-19, enrolled during active disease. The source material was peripheral blood.

The CDR3 loop is CASSPQANRGLRGYTF. CDR3 bases: TGTGCCAGCTCACCACAGGCGAATCGGGGTCTTCGGGGCTACACCTTC. The chain employs TRBV18 and TRBJ1-2; no firm D call. In germline, CDR1 is KGHSH, CDR2 LQKENI. The CDR3 is 16 amino acids. Trimming left V 1 base short and J 8 bases short, with 20 bases between.